This T cell receptor beta chain was recovered during a study of blood T cell repertoires in COVID-19. Study at large: Samples of COVID-19 (acute and convalescent) were obtained from the United States, Italy and Spain. The cDNA or gDNA used as material had been derived from T cells, B-cell-depleted T cells, or PBMCs.

Study processing details: Estimation of nucleated cell counts relied on the amplification of reference gene primers. Sequenced by immunoSEQ multiplex PCR; TCRdb stores in-frame clones only, minus some. The D gene and trimming were derived from the DNA, and the V and J assignments and clone size from that table. The sample records more than 85,000 clones, 82% being singletons. The V end lost 7 bases, the J end lost 0 bases, and 10 bases lay between the germline ends. CDR1 is MNHEY and CDR2 is SVGAGI in the germline V gene. The CDR3 sequence is 13 residues long. Sample: peripheral blood. This TCR derives from a man between 65 and 80 years old with acute or convalescent COVID-19. This rearrangement joins TRBV6-5 to TRBJ2-7; maybe TRBD2 (6 bases). Here the CDR3 DNA reads TGTGCCAGCATGGAGGGGAGCTCCTACGAGCAGTACTTC. As protein: CASMEGSSYEQYF.